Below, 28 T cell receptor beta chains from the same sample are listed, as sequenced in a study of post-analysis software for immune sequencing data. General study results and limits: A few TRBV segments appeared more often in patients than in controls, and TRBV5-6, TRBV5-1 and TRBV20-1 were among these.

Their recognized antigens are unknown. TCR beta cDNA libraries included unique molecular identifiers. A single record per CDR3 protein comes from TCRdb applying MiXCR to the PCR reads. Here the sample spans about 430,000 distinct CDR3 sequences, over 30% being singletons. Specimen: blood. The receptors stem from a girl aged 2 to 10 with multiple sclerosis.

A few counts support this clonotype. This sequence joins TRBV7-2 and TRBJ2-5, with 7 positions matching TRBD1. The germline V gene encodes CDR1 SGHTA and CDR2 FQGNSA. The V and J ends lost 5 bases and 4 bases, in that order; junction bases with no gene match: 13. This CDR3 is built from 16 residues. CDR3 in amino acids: CASSPWAGDSRETQYF. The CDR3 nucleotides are TGTGCCAGCAGCCCCTGGGCAGGGGACAGTCGAGAGACCCAGTACTTC.

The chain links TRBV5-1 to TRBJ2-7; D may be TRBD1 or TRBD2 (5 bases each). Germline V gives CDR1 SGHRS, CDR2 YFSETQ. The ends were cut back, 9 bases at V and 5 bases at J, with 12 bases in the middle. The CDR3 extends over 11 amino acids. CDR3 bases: TGCGCCACGAGGGGTGAGGACGAGCAGTACTTC. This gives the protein CATRGEDEQYF.

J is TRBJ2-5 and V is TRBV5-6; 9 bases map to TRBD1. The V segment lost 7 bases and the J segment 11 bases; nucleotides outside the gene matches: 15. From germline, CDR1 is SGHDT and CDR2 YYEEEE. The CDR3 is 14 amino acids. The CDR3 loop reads CASVGQGFYNEQYF. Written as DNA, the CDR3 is TGTGCCAGCGTAGGACAGGGGTTCTACAATGAGCAGTACTTC.

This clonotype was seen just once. CDR3 sequence: CASSIPSRDEQYF. Here the CDR3 DNA reads TGTGCCAGCAGTATACCTAGCAGGGACGAGCAGTACTTC. V gene TRBV28 combines with J gene TRBJ2-7; D could derive from TRBD1 or TRBD2 (5 bases each). The V gene lost 5 bases and the J gene lost 5 bases, with 13 bases spanning the gap. The CDR3 covers 13 residues. The germline gives CDR1 MDHEN, CDR2 SYDVKM.

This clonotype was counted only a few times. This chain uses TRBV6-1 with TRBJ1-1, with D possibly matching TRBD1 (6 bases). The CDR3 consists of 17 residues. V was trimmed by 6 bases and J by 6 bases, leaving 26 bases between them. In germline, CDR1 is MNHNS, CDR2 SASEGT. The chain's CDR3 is CASSPGVSLNSRPEAFF. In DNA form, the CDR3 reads TGTGCCAGCAGCCCAGGGGTATCTCTTAACTCTCGACCTGAAGCTTTCTTT.

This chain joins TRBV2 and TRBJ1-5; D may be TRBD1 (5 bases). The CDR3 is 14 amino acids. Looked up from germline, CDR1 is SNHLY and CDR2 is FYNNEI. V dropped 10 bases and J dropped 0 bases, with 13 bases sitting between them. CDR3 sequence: CATKGGGSNQPQHF. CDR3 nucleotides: TGTGCCACGAAGGGCGGGGGTAGCAATCAGCCCCAGCATTTT.

The CDR3 DNA sequence: TGTGCCAGCAGCAACCACAGGGGACTAGCGACCTACAATGAGCAGTTCTTC. Residues: CASSNHRGLATYNEQFF. The chain recombines TRBV11-2 with TRBJ2-1, with 10 bases matching TRBD2. The germline V gene encodes CDR1 SGHAT and CDR2 FQNNGV. The J segment lost 2 bases and the V segment lost 5 bases, leaving 9 bases of the junction unmatched. CDR3 length: 17 residues.

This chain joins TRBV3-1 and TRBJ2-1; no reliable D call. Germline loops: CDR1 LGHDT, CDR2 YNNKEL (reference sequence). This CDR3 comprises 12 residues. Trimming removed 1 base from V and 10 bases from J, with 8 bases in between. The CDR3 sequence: CASSQGDGEQFF. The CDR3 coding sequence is TGTGCCAGCAGCCAAGGAGACGGGGAGCAGTTCTTC.

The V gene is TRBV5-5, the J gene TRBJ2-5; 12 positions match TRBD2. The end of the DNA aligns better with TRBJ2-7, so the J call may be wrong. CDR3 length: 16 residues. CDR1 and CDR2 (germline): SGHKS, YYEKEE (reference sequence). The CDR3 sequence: CASSPGTSGRYYEQYF. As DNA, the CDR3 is TGTGCCAGCAGCCCCGGGACTAGCGGGCGGTACTACGAGCAGTACTTC.

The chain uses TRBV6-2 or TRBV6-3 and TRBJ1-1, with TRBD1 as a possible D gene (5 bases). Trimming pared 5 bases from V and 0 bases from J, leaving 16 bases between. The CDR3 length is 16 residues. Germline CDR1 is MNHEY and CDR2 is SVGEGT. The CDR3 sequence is CASSRRSGRMNTEAFF. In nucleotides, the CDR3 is TGTGCCAGCAGTCGACGGTCGGGACGGATGAACACTGAAGCTTTCTTT.

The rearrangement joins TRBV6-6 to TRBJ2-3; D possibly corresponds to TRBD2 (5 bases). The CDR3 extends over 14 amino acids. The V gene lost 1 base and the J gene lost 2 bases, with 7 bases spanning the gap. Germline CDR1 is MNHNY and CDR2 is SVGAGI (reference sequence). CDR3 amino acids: CASSYLDSTDTQYF. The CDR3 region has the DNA TGTGCCAGCAGTTACTTGGACTCCACAGATACGCAGTATTTT.

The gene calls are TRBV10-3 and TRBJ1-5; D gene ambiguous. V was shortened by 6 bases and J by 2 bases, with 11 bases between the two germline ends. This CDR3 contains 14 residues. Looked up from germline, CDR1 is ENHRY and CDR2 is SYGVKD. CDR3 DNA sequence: TGTGCCATCAGGGCGTCGGACGGCAATCAGCCCCAGCATTTT. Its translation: CAIRASDGNQPQHF.

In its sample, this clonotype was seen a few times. The CDR3 loop is CASSVDGYTDTQYF. CDR3 sequence (DNA): TGTGCCAGCAGCGTAGACGGGTACACAGATACGCAGTATTTT. The chain joins TRBV9 to TRBJ2-3; no firm D call. CDR1 and CDR2 (germline): SGDLS, YYNGEE. CDR3 length equals 14 residues. V lost 0 bases to trimming and J lost 2 bases, with 7 bases between them.

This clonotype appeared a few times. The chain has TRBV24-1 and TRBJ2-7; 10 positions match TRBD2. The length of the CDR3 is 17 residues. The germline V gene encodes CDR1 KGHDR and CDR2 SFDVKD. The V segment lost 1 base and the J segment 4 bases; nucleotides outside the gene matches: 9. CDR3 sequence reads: CATSDFRSVAGGYEQYF. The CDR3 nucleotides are TGTGCCACCAGTGATTTTCGGTCCGTAGCGGGGGGATACGAGCAGTACTTC.

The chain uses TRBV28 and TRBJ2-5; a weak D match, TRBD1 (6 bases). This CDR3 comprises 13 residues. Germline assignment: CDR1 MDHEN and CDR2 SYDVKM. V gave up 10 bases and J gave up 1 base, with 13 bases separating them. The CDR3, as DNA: TGTGCCACTATCCAGGGGCGCCAAGAGACCCAGTACTTC. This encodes CATIQGRQETQYF.

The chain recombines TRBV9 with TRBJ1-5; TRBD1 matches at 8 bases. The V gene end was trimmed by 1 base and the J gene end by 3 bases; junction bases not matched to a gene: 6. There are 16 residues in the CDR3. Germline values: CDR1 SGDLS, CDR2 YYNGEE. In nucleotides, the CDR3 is TGTGCCAGCAGCGTATGGGTACAGGGGGACAATCAGCCCCAGCATTTT. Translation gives CASSVWVQGDNQPQHF.

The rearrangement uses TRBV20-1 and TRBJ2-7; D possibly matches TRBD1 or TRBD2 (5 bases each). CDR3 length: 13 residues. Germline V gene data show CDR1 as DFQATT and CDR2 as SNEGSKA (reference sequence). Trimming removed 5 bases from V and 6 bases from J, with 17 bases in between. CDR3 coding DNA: TGCAGTGCTCGTTCAGGGAGTCTCGGCGAGCAGTACTTC. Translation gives CSARSGSLGEQYF.

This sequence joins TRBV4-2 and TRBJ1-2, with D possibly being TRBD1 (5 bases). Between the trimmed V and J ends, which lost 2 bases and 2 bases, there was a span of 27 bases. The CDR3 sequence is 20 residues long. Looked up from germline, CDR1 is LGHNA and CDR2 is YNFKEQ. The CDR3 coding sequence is TGTGCCAGCAGCCAATGGGACGAGAGCCCCTCATTCGGGAAAAACTATGGCTACACCTTC. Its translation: CASSQWDESPSFGKNYGYTF.

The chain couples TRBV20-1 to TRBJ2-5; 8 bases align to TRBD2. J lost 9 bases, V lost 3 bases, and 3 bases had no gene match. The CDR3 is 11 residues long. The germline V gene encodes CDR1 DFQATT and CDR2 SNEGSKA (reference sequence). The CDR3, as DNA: TGCAGTGCTAGGGAAGCGGGGGCCCAGTACTTC. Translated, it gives CSAREAGAQYF.

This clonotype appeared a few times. CDR3 sequence reads: CASSLNRIYEQYF. The CDR3 DNA reads TGTGCCAGCAGCTTAAATCGGATCTACGAGCAGTACTTC. The rearrangement joins TRBV7-2 to TRBJ2-5; unclear D gene. The DNA matches TRBJ2-7 better at its end, which makes the J call doubtful. Germline lookup yields CDR1 SGHTA and CDR2 FQGNSA. The CDR3 is made up of 13 amino acids.

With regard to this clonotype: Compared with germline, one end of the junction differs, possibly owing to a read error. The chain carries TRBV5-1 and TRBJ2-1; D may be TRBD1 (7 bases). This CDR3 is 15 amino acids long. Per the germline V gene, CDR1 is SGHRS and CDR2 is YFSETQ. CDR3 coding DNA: TGCACCAGCAGCTTGGTGTTCTCAGGGGGGAATGAGCAGTTCTTC. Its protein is CTSSLVFSGGNEQFF.

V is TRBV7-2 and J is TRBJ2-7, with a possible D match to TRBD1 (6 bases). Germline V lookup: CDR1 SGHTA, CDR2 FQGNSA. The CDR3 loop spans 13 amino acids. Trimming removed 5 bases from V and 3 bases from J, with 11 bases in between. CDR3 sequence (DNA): TGTGCCAGCAGCCCAGGACAGCTCTACGAGCAGTACTTC. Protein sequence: CASSPGQLYEQYF.

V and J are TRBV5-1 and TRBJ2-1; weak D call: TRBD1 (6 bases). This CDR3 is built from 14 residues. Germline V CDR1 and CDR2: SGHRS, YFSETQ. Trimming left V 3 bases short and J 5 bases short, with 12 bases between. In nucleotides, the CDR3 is TGCGCCAGCAGCTGGGCCAGGGGCGACAATGAGCAGTTCTTC. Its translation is CASSWARGDNEQFF.

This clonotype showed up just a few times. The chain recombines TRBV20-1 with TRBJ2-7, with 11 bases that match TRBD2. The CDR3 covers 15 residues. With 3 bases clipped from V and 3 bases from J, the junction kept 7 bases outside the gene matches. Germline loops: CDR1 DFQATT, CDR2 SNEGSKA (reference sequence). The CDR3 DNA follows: TGCAGTGCTAGGGCTAGCGGGAGGTCAAGCTACGAGCAGTACTTC. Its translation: CSARASGRSSYEQYF.

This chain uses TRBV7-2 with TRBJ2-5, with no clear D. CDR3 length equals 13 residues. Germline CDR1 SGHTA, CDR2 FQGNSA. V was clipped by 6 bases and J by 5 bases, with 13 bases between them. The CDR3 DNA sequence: TGTGCCAGCAGTAAGGTCTACGCCGAGACCCAGTACTTC. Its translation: CASSKVYAETQYF.

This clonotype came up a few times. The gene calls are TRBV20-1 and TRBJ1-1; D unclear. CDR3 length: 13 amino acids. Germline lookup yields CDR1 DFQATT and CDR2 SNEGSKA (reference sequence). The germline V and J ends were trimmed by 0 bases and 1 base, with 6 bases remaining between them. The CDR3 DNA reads TGCAGTGCTAGAGAAATTAAGAACACTGAAGCTTTCTTT. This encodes CSAREIKNTEAFF.

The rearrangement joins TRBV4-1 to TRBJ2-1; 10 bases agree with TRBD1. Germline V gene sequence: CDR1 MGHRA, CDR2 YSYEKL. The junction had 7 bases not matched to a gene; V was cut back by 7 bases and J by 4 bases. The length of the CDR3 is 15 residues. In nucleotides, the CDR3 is TGCGCCAGCAAAGCGGGGACAGGGGCTTACAATGAGCAGTTCTTC. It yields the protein CASKAGTGAYNEQFF.

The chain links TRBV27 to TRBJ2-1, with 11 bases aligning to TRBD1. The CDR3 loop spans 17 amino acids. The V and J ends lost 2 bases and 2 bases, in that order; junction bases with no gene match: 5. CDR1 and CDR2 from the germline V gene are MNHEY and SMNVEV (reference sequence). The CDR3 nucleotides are TGTGCCAGCAGTTTAATCGGACAGGGGGCTGCCTACAATGAGCAGTTCTTC. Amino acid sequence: CASSLIGQGAAYNEQFF.